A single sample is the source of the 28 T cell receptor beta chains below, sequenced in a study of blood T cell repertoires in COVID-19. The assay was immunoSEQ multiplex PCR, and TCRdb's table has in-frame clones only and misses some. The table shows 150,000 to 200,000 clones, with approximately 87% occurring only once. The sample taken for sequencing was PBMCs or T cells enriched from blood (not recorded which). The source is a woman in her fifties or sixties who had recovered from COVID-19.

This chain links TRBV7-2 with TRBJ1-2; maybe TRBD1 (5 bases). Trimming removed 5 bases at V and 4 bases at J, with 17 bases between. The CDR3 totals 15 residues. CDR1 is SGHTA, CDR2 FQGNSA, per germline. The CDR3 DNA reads TGTGCCAGCAGCCCCGGGGATGGCGGGGGCTATGGCTACACCTTC. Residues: CASSPGDGGGYGYTF.

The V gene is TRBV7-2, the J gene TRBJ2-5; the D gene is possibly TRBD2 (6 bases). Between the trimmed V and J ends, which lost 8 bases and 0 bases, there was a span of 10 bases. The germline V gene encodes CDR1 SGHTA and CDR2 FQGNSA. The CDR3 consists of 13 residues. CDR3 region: CASAGTYQETQYF. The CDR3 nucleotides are TGTGCCAGCGCCGGGACTTACCAAGAGACCCAGTACTTC. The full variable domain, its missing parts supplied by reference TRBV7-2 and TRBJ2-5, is GAGVSQSPSNKVTEKGKDVELRCDPISGHTALYWYRQSLGQGLEFLIYFQGNSAPDKSGLPSDRFSAERTGGSVSTLTIQRTQQEDSAVYLCASAGTYQETQYFGPGTRLLVL.

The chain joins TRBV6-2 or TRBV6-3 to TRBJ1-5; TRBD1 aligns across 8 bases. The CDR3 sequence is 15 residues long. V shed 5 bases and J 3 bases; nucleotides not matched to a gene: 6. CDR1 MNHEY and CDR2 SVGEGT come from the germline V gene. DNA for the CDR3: TGTGCCAGCAGTCTGACAGGGGACTACAATCAGCCCCAGCATTTT. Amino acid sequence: CASSLTGDYNQPQHF.

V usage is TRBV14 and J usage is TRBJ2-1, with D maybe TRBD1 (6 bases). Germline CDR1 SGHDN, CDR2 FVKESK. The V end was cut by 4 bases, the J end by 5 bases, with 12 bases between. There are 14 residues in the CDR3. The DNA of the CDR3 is TGTGCCAGCAGCCCCCAGGGGAACAACAATGAGCAGTTCTTC. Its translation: CASSPQGNNNEQFF.

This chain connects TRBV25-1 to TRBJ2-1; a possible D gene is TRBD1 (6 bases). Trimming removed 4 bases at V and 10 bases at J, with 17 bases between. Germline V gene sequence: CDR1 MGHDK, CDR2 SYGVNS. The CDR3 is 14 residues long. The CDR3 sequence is CASSAWGLGEEQFF. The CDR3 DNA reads TGTGCCAGCAGTGCGTGGGGGCTCGGTGAGGAGCAGTTCTTC.

The CDR3 region is CASSLLAGGRNYEQYF. Here the CDR3 DNA reads TGTGCCAGCAGCTTGTTAGCGGGGGGTCGTAACTACGAGCAGTACTTC. V is TRBV5-5 and J is TRBJ2-7; 10 positions match TRBD2. Trimming took 1 base from V and 3 from J; bases not matched to a gene: 7. The germline V gene encodes CDR1 SGHKS and CDR2 YYEKEE (reference sequence). The CDR3 covers 16 residues.

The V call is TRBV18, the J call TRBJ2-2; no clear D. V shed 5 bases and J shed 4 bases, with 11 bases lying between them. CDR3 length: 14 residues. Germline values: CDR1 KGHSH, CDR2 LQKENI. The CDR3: CASSTGPGTGELFF. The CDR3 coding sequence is TGTGCCAGCTCAACCGGCCCGGGCACCGGGGAGCTGTTTTTT.

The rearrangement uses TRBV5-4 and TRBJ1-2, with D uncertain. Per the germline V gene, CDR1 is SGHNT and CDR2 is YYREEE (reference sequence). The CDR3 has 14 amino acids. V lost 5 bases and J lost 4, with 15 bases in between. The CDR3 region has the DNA TGTGCCAGCAGTCCACCGAATAGAGTCTATGGCTACACCTTC. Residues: CASSPPNRVYGYTF. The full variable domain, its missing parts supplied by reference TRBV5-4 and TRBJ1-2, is ETGVTQSPTHLIKTRGQQVTLRCSSQSGHNTVSWYQQALGQGPQFIFQYYREEENGRGNFPPRFSGLQFPNYSSELNVNALELDDSALYLCASSPPNRVYGYTFGSGTRLTVV.

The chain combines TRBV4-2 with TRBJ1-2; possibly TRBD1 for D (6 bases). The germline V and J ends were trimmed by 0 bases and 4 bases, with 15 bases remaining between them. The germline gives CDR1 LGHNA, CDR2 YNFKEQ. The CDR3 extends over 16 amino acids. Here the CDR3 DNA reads TGTGCCAGCAGCCAAGATCCGCAGGGGTCGGGCTATGGCTACACCTTC. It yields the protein CASSQDPQGSGYGYTF.

The CDR3 nucleotides are TGTGCCAGCAGCTTATTGCAGGGCCTTTATGGCTACACCTTC. This codes for CASSLLQGLYGYTF. This chain links TRBV7-2 with TRBJ1-2, with D possibly TRBD1 on 5 matching bases. Germline V CDR1 and CDR2: SGHTA, FQGNSA. This CDR3 has 14 amino acids. Trimming cost V 2 bases and J 5 bases, with 12 bases left between them. The full variable domain, in which reference TRBV7-2 and TRBJ1-2 provide the parts outside the CDR3, is GAGVSQSPSNKVTEKGKDVELRCDPISGHTALYWYRQSLGQGLEFLIYFQGNSAPDKSGLPSDRFSAERTGGSVSTLTIQRTQQEDSAVYLCASSLLQGLYGYTFGSGTRLTVV.

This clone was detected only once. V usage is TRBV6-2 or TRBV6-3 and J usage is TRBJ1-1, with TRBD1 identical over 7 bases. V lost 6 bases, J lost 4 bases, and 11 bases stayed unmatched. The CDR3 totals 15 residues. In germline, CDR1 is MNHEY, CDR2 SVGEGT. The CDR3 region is CASSRSTGIGTEAFF. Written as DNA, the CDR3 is TGTGCCAGCAGCAGATCGACAGGGATAGGCACTGAAGCTTTCTTT.

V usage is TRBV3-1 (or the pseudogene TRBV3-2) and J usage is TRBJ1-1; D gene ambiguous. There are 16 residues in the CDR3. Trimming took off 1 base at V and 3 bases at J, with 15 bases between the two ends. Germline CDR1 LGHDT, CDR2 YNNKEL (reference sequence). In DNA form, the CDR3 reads TGTGCCAGCAGCCAAGGGTCACCATTACGGGACACTGAAGCTTTCTTT. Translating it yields CASSQGSPLRDTEAFF.

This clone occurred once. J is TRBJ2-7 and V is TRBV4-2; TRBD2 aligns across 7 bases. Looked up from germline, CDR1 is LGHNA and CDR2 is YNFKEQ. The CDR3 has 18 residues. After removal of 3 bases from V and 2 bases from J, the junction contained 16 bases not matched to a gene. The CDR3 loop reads CASSQNTPGLGAAYEQYF. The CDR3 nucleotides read TGTGCCAGCAGCCAGAATACCCCCGGACTAGGAGCTGCCTACGAGCAGTACTTC.

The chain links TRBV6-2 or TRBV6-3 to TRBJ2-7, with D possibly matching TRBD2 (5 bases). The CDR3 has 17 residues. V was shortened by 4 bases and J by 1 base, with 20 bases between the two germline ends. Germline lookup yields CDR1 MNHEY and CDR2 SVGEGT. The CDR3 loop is CASSSTKSQRPSYEQYF. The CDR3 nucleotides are TGTGCCAGCAGTTCCACTAAATCCCAGCGGCCGTCCTACGAGCAGTACTTC.

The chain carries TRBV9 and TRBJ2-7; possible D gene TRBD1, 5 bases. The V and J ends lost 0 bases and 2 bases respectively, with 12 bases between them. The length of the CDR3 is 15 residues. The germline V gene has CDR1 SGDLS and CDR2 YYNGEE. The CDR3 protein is CASSVDLGVTYEQYF. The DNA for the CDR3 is TGTGCCAGCAGCGTAGATTTAGGGGTCACCTACGAGCAGTACTTC.

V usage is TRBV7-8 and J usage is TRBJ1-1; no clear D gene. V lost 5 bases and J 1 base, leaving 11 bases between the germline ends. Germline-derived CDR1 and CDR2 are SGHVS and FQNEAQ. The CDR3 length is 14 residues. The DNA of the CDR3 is TGTGCCAGCAGCCAGAGGCACCAGAACACTGAAGCTTTCTTT. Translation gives CASSQRHQNTEAFF.

CDR3 loop: CASGLEGGYGYTF. For the CDR3, the DNA is TGTGCTAGTGGTTTGGAGGGGGGGTATGGCTACACCTTC. The chain employs TRBV12-5 and TRBJ1-2; TRBD1 might be the D (6 bases). The length of the CDR3 is 13 residues. V was cut by 1 base and J by 5 bases, with 8 bases left in between. Per germline, CDR1 LGHNT and CDR2 FRNRAP.

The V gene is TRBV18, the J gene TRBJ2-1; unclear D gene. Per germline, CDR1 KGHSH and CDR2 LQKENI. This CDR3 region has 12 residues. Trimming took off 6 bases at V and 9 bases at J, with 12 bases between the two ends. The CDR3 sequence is CASSREIAEQFF. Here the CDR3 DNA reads TGTGCCAGCTCCCGAGAGATTGCTGAGCAGTTCTTC.

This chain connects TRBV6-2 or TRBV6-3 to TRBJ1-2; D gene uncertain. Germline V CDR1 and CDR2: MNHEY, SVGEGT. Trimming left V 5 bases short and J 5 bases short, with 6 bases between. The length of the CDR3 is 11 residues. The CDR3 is CASSKSYGYTF. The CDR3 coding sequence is TGTGCCAGCAGTAAATCTTATGGCTACACCTTC.

Written as DNA, the CDR3 is TGCGCCAGCAGCTTTAACGGGGAGCTGTTTTTT. Protein sequence: CASSFNGELFF. The V and J genes are TRBV5-1 and TRBJ2-2; D remains ambiguous. Per germline, CDR1 SGHRS and CDR2 YFSETQ. Trimming took off 2 bases at V and 7 bases at J, with 3 bases between the two ends. CDR3 size: 11 residues.

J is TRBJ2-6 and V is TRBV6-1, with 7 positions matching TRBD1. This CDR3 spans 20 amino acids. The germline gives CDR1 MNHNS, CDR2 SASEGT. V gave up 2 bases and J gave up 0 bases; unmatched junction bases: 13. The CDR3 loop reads CASSETGASFTSSGANVLTF. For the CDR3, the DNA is TGTGCCAGCAGTGAAACAGGGGCTTCTTTTACAAGCTCTGGGGCCAACGTCCTGACTTTC.

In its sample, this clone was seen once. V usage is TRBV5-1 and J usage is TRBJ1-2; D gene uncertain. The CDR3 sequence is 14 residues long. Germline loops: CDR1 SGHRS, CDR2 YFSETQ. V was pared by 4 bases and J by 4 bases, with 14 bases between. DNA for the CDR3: TGCGCCAGCAGCGTGGGTAGGCAGGCCTATGGCTACACCTTC. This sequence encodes CASSVGRQAYGYTF.

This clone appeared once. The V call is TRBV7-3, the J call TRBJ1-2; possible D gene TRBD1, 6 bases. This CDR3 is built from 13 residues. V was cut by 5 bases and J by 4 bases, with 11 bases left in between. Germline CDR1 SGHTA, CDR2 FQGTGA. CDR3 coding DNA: TGTGCCAGCAGCAGGGACAATTCCTATGGCTACACCTTC. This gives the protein CASSRDNSYGYTF.

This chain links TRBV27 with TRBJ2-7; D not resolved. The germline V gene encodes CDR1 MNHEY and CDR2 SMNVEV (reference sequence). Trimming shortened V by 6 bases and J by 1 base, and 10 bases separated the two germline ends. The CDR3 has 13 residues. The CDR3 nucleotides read TGTGCCAGCAGCAAACAGCAGTCCTACGAGCAGTACTTC. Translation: CASSKQQSYEQYF.

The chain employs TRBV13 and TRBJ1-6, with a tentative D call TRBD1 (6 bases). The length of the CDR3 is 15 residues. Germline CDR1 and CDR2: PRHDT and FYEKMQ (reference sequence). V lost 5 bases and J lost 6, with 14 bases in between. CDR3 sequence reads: CASSGQRTVNSPLHF. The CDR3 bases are TGTGCCAGCAGCGGGCAAAGGACAGTTAATTCACCCCTCCACTTT.

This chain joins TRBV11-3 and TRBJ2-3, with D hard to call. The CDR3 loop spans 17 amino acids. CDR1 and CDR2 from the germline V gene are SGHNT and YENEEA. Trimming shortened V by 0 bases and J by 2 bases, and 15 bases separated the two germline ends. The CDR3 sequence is CASSLDLGPRPTDTQYF. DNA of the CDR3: TGTGCCAGCAGCTTAGATCTAGGTCCCCGTCCCACAGATACGCAGTATTTT. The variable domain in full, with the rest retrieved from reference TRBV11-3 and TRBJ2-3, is EAGVVQSPRYKIIEKKQPVAFWCNPISGHNTLYWYLQNLGQGPELLIRYENEEAVDDSQLPKDRFSAERLKGVDSTLKIQPAELGDSAVYLCASSLDLGPRPTDTQYFGPGTRLTVL.

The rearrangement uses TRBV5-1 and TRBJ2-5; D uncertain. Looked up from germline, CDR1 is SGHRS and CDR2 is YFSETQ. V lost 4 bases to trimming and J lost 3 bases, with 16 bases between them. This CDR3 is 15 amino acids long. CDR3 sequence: CASSPRASEKETQYF. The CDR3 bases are TGCGCCAGCAGCCCCAGAGCGTCGGAGAAAGAGACCCAGTACTTC. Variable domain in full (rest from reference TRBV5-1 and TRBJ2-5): KAGVTQTPRYLIKTRGQQVTLSCSPISGHRSVSWYQQTPGQGLQFLFEYFSETQRNKGNFPGRFSGRQFSNSRSEMNVSTLELGDSALYLCASSPRASEKETQYFGPGTRLLVL.

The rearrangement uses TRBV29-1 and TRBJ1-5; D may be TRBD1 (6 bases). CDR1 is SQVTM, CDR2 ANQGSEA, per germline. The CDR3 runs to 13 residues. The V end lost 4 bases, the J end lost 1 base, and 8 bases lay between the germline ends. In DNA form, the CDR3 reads TGCAGCGTTGGGGGACAAAGCAATCAGCCCCAGCATTTT. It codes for CSVGGQSNQPQHF.